This T cell receptor (beta chain) was captured by sequencing in a study of CD8+ T cells in alopecia areata. The wider study: Patients in the treated group were given tofacitinib by mouth, 5 to 10 mg twice a day.

This CDR3 region has 15 residues. From germline, CDR1 is SNHLY and CDR2 FYNNEI. With V trimmed by 6 bases and J by 2 bases, 8 bases remained unmatched. Sequencing relied on a cDNA template that was reverse transcribed from extracted RNA. Using immunoSEQ multiplex PCR, the repertoire was profiled, and TCRdb retains in-frame clones only, with some absent. In the table there are a few hundred thousand clones, 35% to 40% of which are singletons. Study-wide results and caveats: Scalp clonality, along with expanded CD8+ clones among the top 100, was significantly decreased by tofacitinib.

This clone was counted only a few times. The antigen is unknown. Regarding treatment: oral pan-JAK inhibitor, 5-10 mg twice daily. It was from alopecia areata patients that lesional scalp punch biopsies and peripheral blood were collected. The chain links TRBV2 to TRBJ2-3, with 7 bases fitting TRBD1. The sequence was obtained from a human donor with alopecia areata. The sample here was CD4+ T cells sorted from blood, taken at approximately week 30, from a patient treated with tofacitinib. The DNA of the CDR3 is TGTGCCAGCAGAGGAACAGGGGTGGCCACAGATACGCAGTATTTT. Translated: CASRGTGVATDTQYF.